The rows below give T cell receptor beta chains drawn from one sample of a study of PD-1 blockade in mismatch repair-deficient tumors. Profiling relied on immunoSEQ multiplex PCR, and the TCRdb table lists in-frame clones only, not all of them. The data hold some 40,000 clones, with roughly 88% observed a single time. Sequenced here: PBMCs, sampled roughly 40 weeks after starting pembrolizumab. The receptor source for this set is an adult with mismatch repair-deficient cancer. The CDR3 runs from the conserved cysteine through the conserved F or W. A D gene is named only where the DNA matches it firmly. Size is omitted from some rows. Given values are once, few, many or a class for expanded clones.

J,V,D,size,DNA,CDR3
TRBJ2-1,TRBV28,TRBD1,NA,TGTGCCAGCAGGAACAGGGGCTCCTCCTCCTACAATGAGCAGTTCTTC,CASRNRGSSSYNEQFF
TRBJ2-3,TRBV7-3,TRBD2,NA,TGTGCCAGCAGCCCTCGGGCACTAGCGGGTCCCACAGATACGCAGTATTTT,CASSPRALAGPTDTQYF
TRBJ2-6,TRBV11-2,NA,NA,TGTGCCAGCAGCTCTTCAGGGGCTGGGGCCAACGTCCTGACTTTC,CASSSSGAGANVLTF
TRBJ2-3,TRBV15,TRBD1,NA,TGTGCCACCAGATCCGACAGGGGGTGGACTCAAGGCCCAGATACGCAGTATTTT,CATRSDRGWTQGPDTQYF
TRBJ2-6,TRBV11-2,TRBD2,once,TGTGCCAGCAGCTTAGATGGGCGGGGGATAGGATCTGGGGCCAACGTCCTGACTTTC,CASSLDGRGIGSGANVLTF
TRBJ2-5,TRBV7-8,NA,NA,TGTGCCAGCAGCCCGGGGTTCCAAGAGACCCAGTACTTC,CASSPGFQETQYF
TRBJ2-3,TRBV2,NA,NA,TGTGCCAGCAGCAAATGGACAGCTAGCACAGATACGCAGTATTTT,CASSKWTASTDTQYF
TRBJ1-1,TRBV4-2,TRBD1,NA,TGTGCCAGCAGCCCCCGACAGGGCACTGAAGCTTTCTTT,CASSPRQGTEAFF
TRBJ2-1,TRBV6-4,TRBD2,NA,TGTGCCAGCAGTGACTCGACTAGCGGGAGCAATGAGCAGTTCTTC,CASSDSTSGSNEQFF
TRBJ2-7,TRBV2,NA,NA,TGTGCCAGCAGTGAAGCTAGCGGCCCCGCCTACGAGCAGTACTTC,CASSEASGPAYEQYF
TRBJ1-6,TRBV6-6,NA,NA,TGTGCCAGCAGAACTTTATTTAATTCACCCCTCCACTTT,CASRTLFNSPLHF
TRBJ2-7,TRBV9,NA,NA,TGTGCCAGCAGCCCGGGTGGGGCGAGCTCCTACGAGCAGTACTTC,CASSPGGASSYEQYF
TRBJ2-7,TRBV28,NA,NA,TGTGCCAGCAGTTTGTCAAGGGGGACCCTTTCTGATCTTTCCTACGAGCAGTACTTC,CASSLSRGTLSDLSYEQYF
TRBJ2-1,TRBV6-1,NA,NA,TGTGCCAGCACCCGGGATAGCTCCTACAATGAGCAGTTCTTC,CASTRDSSYNEQFF
TRBJ1-3,TRBV7-9,NA,NA,TGTGCCAGCAGGAATAGGGGCTACAGGGACATGAGCTCTGGAAACACCATATATTTT,CASRNRGYRDMSSGNTIYF
TRBJ1-5,TRBV2,TRBD1,NA,TGTGCCAGCAGTAGCGCAGGGGGGAATCAGCCCCAGCATTTT,CASSSAGGNQPQHF
TRBJ1-1,TRBV10-3,NA,few,TGTGCCATCAGTGTAGTACAGGGCGATAGTTTGGCGAACACTGAAGCTTTCTTT,CAISVVQGDSLANTEAFF
TRBJ1-1,TRBV5-8,NA,once,TGTGCCGCGCCCCGTAAGACGCGGACTGAAGCTTTCTTT,CAAPRKTRTEAFF
TRBJ1-2,TRBV2,TRBD1,few,TGTGCCAGCAATGGGGACAGGGGGCGCGCTCTGTTTGGCTACACCTTC,CASNGDRGRALFGYTF
TRBJ1-1,TRBV5-1,NA,NA,TGCGCCAGCAGTTTACAGGCGAACACTGAAGCTTTCTTT,CASSLQANTEAFF
TRBJ2-2,TRBV15,TRBD2,NA,TGTGCCACCAGCAGGACCAGCGGGAGGTCCGGGGAGCTGTTTTTT,CATSRTSGRSGELFF
TRBJ1-1,TRBV5-1,TRBD1,NA,TGCGCCAGCAGCCTAGCTAGACAGGGGTTCACTGAAGCTTTCTTT,CASSLARQGFTEAFF
TRBJ2-2,TRBV16,TRBD1,NA,TGTGCCAGCAGCGACGGACAGGGGTCGAACACCGGGGAGCTGTTTTTT,CASSDGQGSNTGELFF
TRBJ2-3,TRBV6-4,NA,NA,TGTGCCAGCAGTGACCAGGGTAGGACAGATACGCAGTATTTT,CASSDQGRTDTQYF
TRBJ2-3,TRBV2,TRBD2,NA,TGTGCCGGCCGGGCTAGCGGAGTTTCAGATACGCAGTATTTT,CAGRASGVSDTQYF
TRBJ2-3,TRBV6-4,NA,NA,TGTGCCAGCAGTGATTCGGTTAGGGGCGATACGCAGTATTTT,CASSDSVRGDTQYF
TRBJ1-2,TRBV7-2,TRBD1,NA,TGTGCCAGCAGCCGACGCACCCAGGGGGATGGCTACACCTTC,CASSRRTQGDGYTF
TRBJ2-1,TRBV2,NA,NA,TGTGCCAGCAGGTCCGGGTACTCCTACAATGAGCAGTTCTTC,CASRSGYSYNEQFF